This T cell receptor (beta chain) appears in the sequencing data of a study of spatial heterogeneity in lung cancer. Study-wide context: Detection consistently yielded more beta chains than alpha chains.

The time point: sample taken at primary tumor resection. Sequencing of whole RNA from tumor, nontumor lung or frozen PBMC involved no sorting. There are a few counts of this clonotype. Its antigen remains unidentified. TCRdb re-called the 5' RACE reads through MiXCR, storing one row per CDR3 protein. The top ten hold just over 40% of the sample, which has just under 95,000 distinct CDR3 sequences, more than 10% seen once. Notes on the study in general: Expanded tumor TCRs that were ubiquitous appeared in blood more at resection than follow-up.

The CDR3 spans 20 residues. The V gene end was trimmed by 2 bases and the J gene end by 3 bases; junction bases not matched to a gene: 11. Germline V lookup: CDR1 MDHEN, CDR2 SYDVKM. This clonotype was sampled from a male donor with early-stage non-small cell lung cancer. The chain links TRBV28 to TRBJ2-6; 12 positions match TRBD1. Sequencing was performed on PBMCs, taken at surgery. CDR3 residues: CASSLVAGTGGPGGANVLTF. The CDR3 bases are TGTGCCAGCAGTTTAGTCGCGGGGACAGGGGGCCCGGGTGGGGCCAACGTCCTGACTTTC.